This entry concerns a single T cell receptor (beta chain). Its target is not known. These data are taken from a study of cytomegalovirus exposure and HLA in healthy donors. Broader study findings: Per a later analysis, HLA-associated TCR beta chains showed more clonal expansion than other, equally common TCR beta chains.

The V gene's germline CDR1 is LGHNA and CDR2 YNFKEQ. The length of the CDR3 is 14 residues. Trimming removed 5 bases from V and 4 bases from J, with 11 bases in between. Primers for the PCR totalled 60 Vbeta and 13 Jbeta. Data came from immunoSEQ multiplex PCR; TCRdb stores just in-frame clones and leaves some out. Among 100,000 to 150,000 clones listed, about three quarters were seen once. This clonotype was sampled from a female donor in good health and CMV-seropositive. The chain joins TRBV4-2 to TRBJ2-2, with a tentative D call TRBD1 (6 bases). Source material: PBMCs. The CDR3 region has the DNA TGTGCCAGCAGCGATACAGGGCTCACCGGGGAGCTGTTTTTT. As protein: CASSDTGLTGELFF.